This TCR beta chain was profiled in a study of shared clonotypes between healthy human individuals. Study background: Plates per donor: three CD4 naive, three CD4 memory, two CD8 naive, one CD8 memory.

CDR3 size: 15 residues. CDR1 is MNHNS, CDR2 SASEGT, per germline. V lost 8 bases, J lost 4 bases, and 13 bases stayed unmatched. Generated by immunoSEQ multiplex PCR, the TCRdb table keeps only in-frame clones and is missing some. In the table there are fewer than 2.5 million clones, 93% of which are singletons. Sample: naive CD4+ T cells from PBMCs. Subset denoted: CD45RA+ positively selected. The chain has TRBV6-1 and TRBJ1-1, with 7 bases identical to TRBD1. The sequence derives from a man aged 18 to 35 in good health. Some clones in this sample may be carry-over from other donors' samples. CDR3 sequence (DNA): TGTGCCAGCTCGGCGGGTGACAGGGAGGGCACTGAAGCTTTCTTT. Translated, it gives CASSAGDREGTEAFF.